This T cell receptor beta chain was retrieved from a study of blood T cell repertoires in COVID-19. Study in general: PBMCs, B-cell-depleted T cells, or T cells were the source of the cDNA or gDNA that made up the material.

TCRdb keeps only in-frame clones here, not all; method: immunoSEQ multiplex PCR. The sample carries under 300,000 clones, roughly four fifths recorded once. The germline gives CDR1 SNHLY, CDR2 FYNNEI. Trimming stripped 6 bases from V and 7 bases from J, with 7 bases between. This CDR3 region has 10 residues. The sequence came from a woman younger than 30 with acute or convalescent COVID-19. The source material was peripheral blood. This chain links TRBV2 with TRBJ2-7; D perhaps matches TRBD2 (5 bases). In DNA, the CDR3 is TGTGCCAGCAGGTGGGAGGAGCAGTACTTC. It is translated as CASRWEEQYF.